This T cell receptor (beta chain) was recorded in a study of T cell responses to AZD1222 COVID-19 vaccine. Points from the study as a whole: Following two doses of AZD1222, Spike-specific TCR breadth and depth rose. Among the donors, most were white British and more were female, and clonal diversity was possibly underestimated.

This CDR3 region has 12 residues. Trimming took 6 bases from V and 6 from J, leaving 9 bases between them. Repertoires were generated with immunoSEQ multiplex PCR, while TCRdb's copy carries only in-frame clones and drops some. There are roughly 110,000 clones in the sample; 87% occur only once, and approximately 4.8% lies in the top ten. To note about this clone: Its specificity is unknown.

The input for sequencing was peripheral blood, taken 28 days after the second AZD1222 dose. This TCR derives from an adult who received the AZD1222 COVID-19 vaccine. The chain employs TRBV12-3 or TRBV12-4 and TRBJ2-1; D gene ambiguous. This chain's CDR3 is CASRWHGNEQFF. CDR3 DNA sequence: TGTGCCAGCAGGTGGCATGGCAATGAGCAGTTCTTC.